A selection of T cell receptor beta chains follows, all from one sample in a study of blood T cell repertoires in COVID-19. TCRdb's copy holds only in-frame clones and misses some; the assay was immunoSEQ multiplex PCR. This table has hundreds of thousands of clones, under 90% appearing once. The sample consisted of peripheral blood. The receptors come from a woman aged 40 to 50 with active or convalescent COVID-19. CDR3s include the opening cysteine and the closing phenylalanine or tryptophan. D genes are given only for firm matches. Size values are once, few and many counts, or a class for expanded clones, and some rows have none.

j_gene | abundance | d_gene | v_gene | CDR3aa | CDR3nt
TRBJ2-7 | NA | NA | TRBV9 | CASSVDGSSYEQYF | TGTGCCAGCAGCGTAGACGGGAGTTCCTACGAGCAGTACTTC
TRBJ1-5 | NA | NA | TRBV5-6 | CASSKTGKANQPQHF | TGTGCCAGCAGCAAAACAGGCAAGGCCAATCAGCCCCAGCATTTT
TRBJ2-1 | NA | TRBD2 | TRBV19 | CASEGGVWYPRYNEQFF | TGTGCCAGTGAGGGAGGGGTGTGGTACCCTCGTTACAATGAGCAGTTCTTC
TRBJ2-3 | NA | NA | TRBV21-1 | CASSGSPSGALPTDTQYF | TGTGCCAGCAGCGGATCACCTAGCGGCGCCCTTCCCACAGATACGCAGTATTTT
TRBJ1-3 | once | NA | TRBV30 | CAWSVYSASSGNTIYF | TGTGCCTGGAGTGTCTATTCCGCATCCTCTGGAAACACCATATATTTT
TRBJ2-6 | NA | TRBD1 | TRBV28 | CASTQDRAVVSGANVLTF | TGTGCCAGCACCCAGGACAGGGCTGTAGTCTCTGGGGCCAACGTCCTGACTTTC
TRBJ1-1 | once | TRBD1 | TRBV7-9 | CASSFSPTGGTEAFF | TGTGCCAGCAGCTTTTCCCCAACAGGGGGCACTGAAGCTTTCTTT
TRBJ2-7 | NA | TRBD2 | TRBV9 | CASSVGSGSHEQYF | TGTGCCAGCAGCGTAGGTAGCGGGAGCCACGAGCAGTACTTC
TRBJ2-3 | NA | NA | TRBV3-1/TRBV3-2 | CASSQDPADTQYF | TGTGCCAGCAGCCAAGATCCCGCAGATACGCAGTATTTT
TRBJ2-1 | few | TRBD2 | TRBV24-1 | CATSDPTGGRPFF | TGTGCCACCAGTGACCCAACTGGCGGGAGGCCGTTCTTC
TRBJ1-1 | NA | NA | TRBV6-5 | CASSYHMNTKAFF | TGTGCCAGCAGTTATCATATGAACACTAAAGCTTTCTTT
TRBJ1-4 | once | NA | TRBV6-2/TRBV6-3 | CASSYSTYSSAGTNEKLFF | TGTGCCAGCAGTTACTCGACATATTCGAGCGCAGGGACTAATGAAAAACTGTTTTTT
TRBJ1-6 | NA | TRBD1 | TRBV18 | CASSLQGSYNSPLHF | TGTGCCAGCTCACTACAGGGGTCCTATAATTCACCCCTCCACTTT
TRBJ2-7 | NA | TRBD1 | TRBV5-1 | CASSLRQGAREQYF | TGCGCCAGCAGCTTGCGACAGGGGGCTCGCGAGCAGTACTTC
TRBJ1-1 | NA | TRBD1 | TRBV7-6 | CASSLGTGLTEAFF | TGTGCCAGCAGCTTAGGGACAGGGCTGACTGAAGCTTTCTTT
TRBJ1-6 | few | NA | TRBV6-5 | CASTSPGGPSPLHF | TGTGCCAGCACCTCACCGGGGGGGCCTTCACCCCTCCACTTT
TRBJ2-3 | NA | NA | TRBV6-5 | CASSYSSTDTQYF | TGTGCCAGCAGTTACTCGTCGACAGATACGCAGTATTTT
TRBJ2-3 | NA | NA | TRBV7-2 | CASSLQGGGTDTQYF | TGTGCCAGCAGCTTACAGGGAGGTGGGACAGATACGCAGTATTTT
TRBJ1-3 | NA | NA | TRBV2 | CASSRGLADTIYF | TGTGCCAGCAGTCGAGGGCTAGCGGACACCATATATTTT
TRBJ2-2 | NA | NA | TRBV5-6 | CASSSRGLITGELFF | TGTGCCAGCAGCAGTAGGGGCCTAATAACCGGGGAGCTGTTTTTT
TRBJ1-4 | NA | TRBD1 | TRBV5-1 | CASSLGAGGFNEKLFF | TGCGCCAGCAGCTTGGGGGCAGGGGGGTTTAATGAAAAACTGTTTTTT
TRBJ2-5 | NA | TRBD2 | TRBV7-9 | CASSFPREGREAETQYF | TGTGCCAGCAGCTTTCCGCGGGAGGGCCGGGAGGCAGAGACCCAGTACTTC
TRBJ2-1 | NA | TRBD1 | TRBV24-1 | CATSDPGQGYDEQFF | TGTGCCACCAGTGACCCGGGACAGGGGTATGATGAGCAGTTCTTC
TRBJ2-1 | NA | TRBD2 | TRBV18 | CASSPPSGLAGAGNEQFF | TGTGCCAGCTCACCACCTTCTGGACTAGCGGGAGCAGGGAATGAGCAGTTCTTC
TRBJ2-1 | NA | TRBD2 | TRBV19 | CASSIHETSGRADEQFF | TGTGCCAGTAGTATCCACGAGACTAGCGGGAGGGCCGATGAGCAGTTCTTC